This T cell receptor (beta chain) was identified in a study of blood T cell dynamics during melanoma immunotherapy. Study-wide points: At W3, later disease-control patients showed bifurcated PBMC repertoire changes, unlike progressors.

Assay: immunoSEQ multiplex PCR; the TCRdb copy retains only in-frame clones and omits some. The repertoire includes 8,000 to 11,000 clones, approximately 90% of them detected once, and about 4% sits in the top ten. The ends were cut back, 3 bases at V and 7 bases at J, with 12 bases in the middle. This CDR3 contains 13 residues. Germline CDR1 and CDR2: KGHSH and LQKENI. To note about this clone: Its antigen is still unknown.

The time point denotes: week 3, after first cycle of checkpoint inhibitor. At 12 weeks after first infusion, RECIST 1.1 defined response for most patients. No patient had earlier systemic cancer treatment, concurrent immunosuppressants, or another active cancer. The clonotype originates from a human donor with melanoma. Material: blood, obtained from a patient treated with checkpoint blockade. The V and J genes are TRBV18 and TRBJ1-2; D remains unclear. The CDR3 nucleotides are TGTGCCAGCTCACCTCGGGTAGCAAGTGGCTACACCTTC. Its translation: CASSPRVASGYTF.